The 6 T cell receptor beta chains below come from one sample, sequenced in a study of T cell responses to AZD1222 COVID-19 vaccine. Some clones are missing from TCRdb's copy, which holds only in-frame ones; the method was immunoSEQ multiplex PCR. The sample gives approximately 150,000 clones, 92% of which show up once; approximately 2.3% is in the top ten. The source material was peripheral blood, sampled on day 0 of AZD1222 vaccination. The source of these receptors is an adult in good health.

The CDR3 DNA reads TGTGCCAGCAATGGAGCCGGGACTAATAATTCACCCCTCCACTTT. Translating gives CASNGAGTNNSPLHF. The V and J genes are TRBV28 and TRBJ1-6; perhaps TRBD1 as D (5 bases). CDR1 and CDR2 (germline): MDHEN, SYDVKM. Trimming removed 7 bases from V and 5 bases from J, with 15 bases in between. This CDR3 has 15 residues.

The rearrangement joins TRBV2 to TRBJ1-5; TRBD1 aligns across 8 bases. The germline V gene encodes CDR1 SNHLY and CDR2 FYNNEI. The V and J ends lost 6 bases and 7 bases, in that order; junction bases with no gene match: 8. This CDR3 has 14 amino acids. For the CDR3, the DNA is TGTGCCAGCAGCAGGGGGCTCGGGGCGCAGCCCCAGCATTTT. The encoded protein is CASSRGLGAQPQHF.

The V gene is TRBV12-3 or TRBV12-4, the J gene TRBJ2-5; D not resolved. This CDR3 spans 13 amino acids. V lost 5 bases and J lost 2, with 9 bases in between. CDR3 sequence: CASSPRLQETQYF. The CDR3 nucleotides are TGTGCCAGCAGTCCCAGGCTTCAAGAGACCCAGTACTTC.

This chain links TRBV19 with TRBJ1-5, with D perhaps TRBD1 (5 bases). The CDR3 is 16 amino acids. CDR1 is LNHDA and CDR2 is SQIVND in the germline V gene (reference sequence). Trimming stripped 7 bases from V and 0 bases from J, with 16 bases between. The CDR3 reads CASTTNQGNSNQPQHF. The CDR3 DNA reads TGTGCCAGTACCACGAATCAGGGTAATAGCAATCAGCCCCAGCATTTT.

This clone occurred once. The V gene is TRBV7-2, the J gene TRBJ1-2; D is possibly TRBD1 (5 bases). Germline CDR1 SGHTA, CDR2 FQGNSA. V shed 1 base and J shed 2 bases, with 8 bases lying between them. The CDR3 runs 14 residues. The CDR3 DNA sequence: TGTGCCAGCAGCTTAGAGTCAGGGAACTATGGCTACACCTTC. As protein: CASSLESGNYGYTF.

This clone has a handful of counts. Other DNA sequences in the same sample also yield this CDR3. The chain carries TRBV7-9 and TRBJ2-7; unclear D gene. The CDR3 sequence is 11 residues long. The V and J ends lost 2 bases and 4 bases respectively, with 3 bases between them. Germline V gene lookup returns CDR1 SEHNR and CDR2 FQNEAQ (reference sequence). The CDR3: CASSLSYEQYF. The CDR3 nucleotides are TGTGCCAGCAGCTTAAGTTACGAGCAGTACTTC.